This T cell receptor beta chain was sequenced during a study of blood T cell repertoires in COVID-19. The V gene lost 6 bases and the J gene lost 6 bases, with 12 bases spanning the gap. This CDR3 is built from 13 residues. Using immunoSEQ multiplex PCR, the repertoire was profiled, and TCRdb retains in-frame clones only, with some absent. Of more than 300,000 clones listed, under 95% are singletons. Cohort allocation depended upon clinical history that participants reported. The study counted Cohort 3 donors as recovered given two negative PCRs, clearance, or symptom resolution. This receptor was taken from a woman younger than 45 who had recovered from COVID-19. The sequencing input was PBMCs or T cells enriched from blood (not recorded which). The chain joins TRBV12-3 or TRBV12-4 to TRBJ1-5; D is unresolved. The CDR3 region is CASSLERGQPQHF. The CDR3 DNA follows: TGTGCCAGCAGCCTAGAGCGGGGTCAGCCCCAGCATTTT.